This record covers a single TCR beta chain. Its specificity is not known. CDR1 and CDR2 (germline): SGHRS, YFSETQ. V was pared by 4 bases and J by 7 bases, with 10 bases of the junction left unmatched. This CDR3 comprises 14 residues. This sample stems from a study of cytomegalovirus exposure and HLA in healthy donors. Study-level results: Among the CMV-associated chains, a few were confirmed in vitro as specific for CMV antigens.

The PCR employed 60 Vbeta primers together with 13 Jbeta primers. Profiled with immunoSEQ multiplex PCR; TCRdb holds only in-frame clones, not every one. The table shows around 130,000 clones, with 65% to 75% occurring only once. This TCR came from a middle-aged man in good health and CMV-seropositive. Sequencing used PBMCs. J is TRBJ2-7 and V is TRBV5-1; 8 bases are a match to TRBD1. The chain's CDR3 is CASSLSGQAREQYF. Written as DNA, the CDR3 is TGCGCCAGCAGCCTCTCGGGACAGGCTAGGGAGCAGTACTTC.